A selection of T cell receptor beta chains follows, all from one sample in a study of blood T cells in healthy people across ages. TCRdb re-analysed the 5' RACE reads in MiXCR, keeping a single row per CDR3 protein. The table has about 1.7 million distinct CDR3 sequences, roughly 27% seen once. The sample comprised blood. Receptors were obtained from a woman under 40 in good health. The CDR3 runs from the conserved cysteine through the conserved F or W.

>TRBV25-1|TRBJ2-7|13
CASSRTEHYEQYF
>TRBV12-3/TRBV12-4|TRBJ1-6|15
CASSLGSGGLISLHF
>TRBV27|TRBJ2-7|17
CASSLAQGPSTTYEQYF
>TRBV5-1|TRBJ1-2|14
CASSPGAGVYGYTF
>TRBV28|TRBJ2-7|16
CASSSPGTPSSYEQYF
>TRBV20-1|TRBJ2-6|16
CSAVDRVTSGANVLTF
>TRBV4-1|TRBJ2-2|17
CASSPPPQGGIGGELFF
>TRBV4-2|TRBJ1-5|15
CASSQAGGGVWPQHF
>TRBV3-1|TRBJ2-1|14
CASSRLWDCDEQFF
>TRBV5-1|TRBJ2-5|17
CASSLGRQDRGGETQYF